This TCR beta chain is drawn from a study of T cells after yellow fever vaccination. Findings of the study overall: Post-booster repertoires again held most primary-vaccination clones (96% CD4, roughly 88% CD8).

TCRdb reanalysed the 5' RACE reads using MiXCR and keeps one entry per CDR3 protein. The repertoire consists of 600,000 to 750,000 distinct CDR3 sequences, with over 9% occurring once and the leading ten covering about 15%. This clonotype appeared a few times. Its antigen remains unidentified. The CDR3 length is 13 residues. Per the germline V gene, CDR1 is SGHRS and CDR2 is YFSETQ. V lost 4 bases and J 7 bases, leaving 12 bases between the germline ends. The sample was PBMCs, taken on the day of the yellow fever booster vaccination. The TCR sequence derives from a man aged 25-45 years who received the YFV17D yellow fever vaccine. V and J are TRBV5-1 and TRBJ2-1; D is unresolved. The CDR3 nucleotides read TGCGCCAGCAGCACACAGAGCCCGAATGAGCAGTTCTTC. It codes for CASSTQSPNEQFF.